Sequencing of this T cell receptor beta chain was carried out in a study of T cells after yellow fever vaccination. At the level of the study: Fractions of limited cellularity were prepared by means of SMART-Seq v4 Ultra Low Input.

This clonotype came up a few times. The antigen remains undetermined. This CDR3 has 14 residues. The germline V gene has CDR1 MNHNS and CDR2 SASEGT. Deletions cut 7 bases from V and 5 bases from J, with 16 bases between. Study-wide findings and caveats: Contamination of FACS-sorted repertoires by abundant clonotypes from the bulk population could occur.

TCRdb analysed the 5' RACE reads with MiXCR anew, one entry per CDR3 protein. The table lists hundreds of thousands of distinct CDR3 sequences, approximately 4% of them singletons. The sample here was PBMCs, taken 5 days after the yellow fever booster vaccination. The sequence derives from a man aged 18 to 29 who received the YFV17D yellow fever vaccine. This rearrangement joins TRBV6-1 to TRBJ2-3; D may be TRBD2 (6 bases). The DNA of the CDR3 is TGTGCCAGCATCCCCCGGACCGGGGGAGATACGCAGTATTTT. It yields the protein CASIPRTGGDTQYF.